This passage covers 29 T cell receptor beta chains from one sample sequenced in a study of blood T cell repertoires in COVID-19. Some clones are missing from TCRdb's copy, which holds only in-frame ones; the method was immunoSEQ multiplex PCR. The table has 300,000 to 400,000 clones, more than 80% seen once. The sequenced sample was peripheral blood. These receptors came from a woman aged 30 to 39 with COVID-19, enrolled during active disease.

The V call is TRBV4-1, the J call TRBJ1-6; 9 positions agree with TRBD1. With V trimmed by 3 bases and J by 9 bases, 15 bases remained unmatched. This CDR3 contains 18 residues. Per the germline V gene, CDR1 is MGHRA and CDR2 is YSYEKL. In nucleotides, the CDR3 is TGCGCCAGCAGCCATTCAAAGGTAGGACAGGGGCTCTCTTCACCCCTCCACTTT. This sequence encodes CASSHSKVGQGLSSPLHF.

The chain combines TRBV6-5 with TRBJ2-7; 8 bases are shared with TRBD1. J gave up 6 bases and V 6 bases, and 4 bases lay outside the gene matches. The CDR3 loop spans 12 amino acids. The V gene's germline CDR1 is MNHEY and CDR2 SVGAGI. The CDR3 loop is CASRHTGGEQYV. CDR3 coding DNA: TGTGCCAGCAGGCACACAGGGGGCGAGCAGTACGTC.

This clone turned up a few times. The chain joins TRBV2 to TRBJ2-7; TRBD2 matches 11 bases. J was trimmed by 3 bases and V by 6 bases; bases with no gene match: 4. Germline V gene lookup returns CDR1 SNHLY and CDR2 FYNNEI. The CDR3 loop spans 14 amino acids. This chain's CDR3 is CASSASGGFYEQYF. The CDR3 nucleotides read TGTGCCAGCAGCGCTAGCGGGGGGTTCTACGAGCAGTACTTC.

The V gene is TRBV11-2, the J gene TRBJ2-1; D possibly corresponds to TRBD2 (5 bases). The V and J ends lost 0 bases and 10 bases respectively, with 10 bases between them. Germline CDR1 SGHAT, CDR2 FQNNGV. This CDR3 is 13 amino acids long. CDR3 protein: CASSLDLRVEQFF. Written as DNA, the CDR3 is TGTGCCAGCAGCTTAGATCTGAGGGTGGAGCAGTTCTTC.

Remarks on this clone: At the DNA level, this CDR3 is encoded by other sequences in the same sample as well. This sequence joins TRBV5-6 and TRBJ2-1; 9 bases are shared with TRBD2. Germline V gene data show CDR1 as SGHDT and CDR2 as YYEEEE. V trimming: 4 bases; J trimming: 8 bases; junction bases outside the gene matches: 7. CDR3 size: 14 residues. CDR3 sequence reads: CASSRSGRVDEQFF. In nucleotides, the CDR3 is TGTGCCAGCAGCCGTAGCGGGAGAGTGGATGAGCAGTTCTTC.

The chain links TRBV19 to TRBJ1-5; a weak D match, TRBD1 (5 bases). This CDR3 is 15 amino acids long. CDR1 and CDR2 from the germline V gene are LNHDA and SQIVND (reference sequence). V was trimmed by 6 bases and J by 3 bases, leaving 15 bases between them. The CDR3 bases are TGTGCCAGTAGGGGCGGGACGGCCTTCAATCAGCCCCAGCATTTT. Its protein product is CASRGGTAFNQPQHF.

CDR3 sequence: CASNVAQGGNEQFF. In DNA, the CDR3 is TGTGCCAGCAACGTCGCACAGGGTGGCAATGAGCAGTTCTTC. V gene TRBV7-9 combines with J gene TRBJ2-1; perhaps TRBD1 as D (6 bases). This CDR3 is built from 14 residues. V lost 7 bases to trimming and J lost 6 bases, with 16 bases between them. Germline lookup yields CDR1 SEHNR and CDR2 FQNEAQ (reference sequence).

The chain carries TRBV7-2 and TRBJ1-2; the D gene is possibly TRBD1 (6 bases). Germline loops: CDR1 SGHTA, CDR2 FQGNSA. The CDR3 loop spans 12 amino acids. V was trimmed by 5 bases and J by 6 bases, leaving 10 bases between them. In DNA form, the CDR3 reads TGTGCCAGCAGCATTTACAGGGATGGCTACACCTTC. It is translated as CASSIYRDGYTF.

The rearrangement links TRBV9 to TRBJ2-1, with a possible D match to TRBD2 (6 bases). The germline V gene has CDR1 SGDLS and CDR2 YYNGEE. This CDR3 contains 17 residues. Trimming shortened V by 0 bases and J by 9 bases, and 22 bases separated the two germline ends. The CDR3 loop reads CASSVELGRDGGSEQFF. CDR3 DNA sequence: TGTGCCAGCAGCGTAGAACTAGGTCGGGACGGGGGATCTGAGCAGTTCTTC.

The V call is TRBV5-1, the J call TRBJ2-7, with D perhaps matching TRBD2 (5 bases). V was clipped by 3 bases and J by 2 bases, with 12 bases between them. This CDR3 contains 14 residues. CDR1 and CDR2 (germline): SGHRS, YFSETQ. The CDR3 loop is CASSSPTGTYEQYF. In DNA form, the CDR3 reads TGCGCCAGCAGCTCCCCAACCGGGACCTACGAGCAGTACTTC.

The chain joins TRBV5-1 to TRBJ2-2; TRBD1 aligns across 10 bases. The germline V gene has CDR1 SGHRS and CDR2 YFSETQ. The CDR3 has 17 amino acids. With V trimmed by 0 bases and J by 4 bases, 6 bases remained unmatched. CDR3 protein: CASSLDTGTGATGELFF. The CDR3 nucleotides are TGCGCCAGCAGCTTGGATACCGGGACAGGGGCCACCGGGGAGCTGTTTTTT.

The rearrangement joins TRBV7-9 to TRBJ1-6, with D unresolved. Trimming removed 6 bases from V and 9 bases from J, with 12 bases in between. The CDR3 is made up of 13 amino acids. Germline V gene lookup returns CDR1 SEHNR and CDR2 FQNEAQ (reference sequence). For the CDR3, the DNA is TGTGCCAGCAGTTTTCAGGAAATTTCACCCCTCCACTTT. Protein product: CASSFQEISPLHF.

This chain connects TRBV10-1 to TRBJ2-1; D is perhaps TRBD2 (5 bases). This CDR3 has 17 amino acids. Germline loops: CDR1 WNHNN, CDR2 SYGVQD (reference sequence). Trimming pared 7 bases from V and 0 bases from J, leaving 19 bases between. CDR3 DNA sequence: TGCGCCAGCACGCCGGGGTCCTACCTTAGCTCCTACAATGAGCAGTTCTTC. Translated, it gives CASTPGSYLSSYNEQFF.

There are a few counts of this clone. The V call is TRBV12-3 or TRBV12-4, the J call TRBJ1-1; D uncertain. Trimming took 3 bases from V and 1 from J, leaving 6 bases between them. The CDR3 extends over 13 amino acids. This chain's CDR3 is CASSFNSNTEAFF. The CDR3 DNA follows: TGTGCCAGCAGTTTTAATTCGAACACTGAAGCTTTCTTT.

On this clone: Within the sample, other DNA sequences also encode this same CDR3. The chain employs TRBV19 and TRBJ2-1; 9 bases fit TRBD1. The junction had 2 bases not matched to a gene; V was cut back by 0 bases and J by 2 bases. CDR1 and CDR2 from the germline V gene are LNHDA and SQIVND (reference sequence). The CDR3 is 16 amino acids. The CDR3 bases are TGTGCCAGTAGTATAGATGGACAGGGGACCTACAATGAGCAGTTCTTC. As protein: CASSIDGQGTYNEQFF.

The CDR3 sequence is CSARTGTNSPLHF. The CDR3 region has the DNA TGCAGCGCCCGGACAGGGACTAATTCACCCCTCCACTTT. The chain carries TRBV29-1 and TRBJ1-6, with 8 bases matching TRBD1. The junction had 5 bases not matched to a gene; V was cut back by 7 bases and J by 6 bases. The CDR3 runs to 13 residues. CDR1 is SQVTM and CDR2 is ANQGSEA in the germline V gene.

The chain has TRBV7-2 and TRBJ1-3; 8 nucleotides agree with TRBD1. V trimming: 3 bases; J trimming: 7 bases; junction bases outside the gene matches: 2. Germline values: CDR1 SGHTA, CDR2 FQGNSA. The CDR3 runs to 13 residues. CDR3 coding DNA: TGTGCCAGCAGCTTCGGACAGGGCAACACCATATATTTT. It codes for CASSFGQGNTIYF.

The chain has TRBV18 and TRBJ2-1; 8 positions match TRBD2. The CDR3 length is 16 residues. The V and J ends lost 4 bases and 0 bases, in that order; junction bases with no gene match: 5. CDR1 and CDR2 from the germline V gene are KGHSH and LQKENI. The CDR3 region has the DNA TGTGCCAGCTCACGGAGCGGGAGAGGCTCCTACAATGAGCAGTTCTTC. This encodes CASSRSGRGSYNEQFF.

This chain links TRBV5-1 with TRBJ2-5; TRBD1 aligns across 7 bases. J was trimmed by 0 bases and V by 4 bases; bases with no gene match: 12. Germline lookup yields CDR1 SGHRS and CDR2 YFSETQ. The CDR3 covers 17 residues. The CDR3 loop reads CASSPIWDSQYQETQYF. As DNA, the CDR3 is TGCGCCAGCAGCCCAATCTGGGACAGCCAGTACCAAGAGACCCAGTACTTC.

The DNA for the CDR3 is TGCGCCAGCAGCCAAGAGGCCCCAGGGGGCGATGATCAGCCCCAGCATTTT. Translated, it gives CASSQEAPGGDDQPQHF. This chain uses TRBV4-3 with TRBJ1-5; 8 bases match TRBD1. Germline CDR1 is LGHNA and CDR2 is YSLEER. This CDR3 region has 17 residues. Germline trimming cut 0 bases from V and 5 bases from J; bases unmatched to any gene: 9.

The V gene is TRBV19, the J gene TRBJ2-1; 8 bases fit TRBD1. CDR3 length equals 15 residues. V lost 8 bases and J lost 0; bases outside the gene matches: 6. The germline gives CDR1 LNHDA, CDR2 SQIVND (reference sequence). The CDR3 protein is CASQTQGASYNEQFF. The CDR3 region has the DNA TGTGCCAGTCAGACTCAGGGGGCCTCCTACAATGAGCAGTTCTTC.

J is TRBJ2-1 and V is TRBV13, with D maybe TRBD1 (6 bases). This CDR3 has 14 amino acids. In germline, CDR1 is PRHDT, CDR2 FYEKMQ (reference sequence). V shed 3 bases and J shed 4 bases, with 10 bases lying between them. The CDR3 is CASSFWTAYNEQFF. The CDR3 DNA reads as TGTGCCAGCAGCTTCTGGACAGCATACAATGAGCAGTTCTTC.

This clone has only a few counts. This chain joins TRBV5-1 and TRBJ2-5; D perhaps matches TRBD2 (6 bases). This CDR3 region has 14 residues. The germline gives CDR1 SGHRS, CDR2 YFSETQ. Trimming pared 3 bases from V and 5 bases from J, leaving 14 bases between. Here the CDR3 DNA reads TGCGCCAGCAGCTCGGGGACTCGGGGGGAGACCCAGTACTTC. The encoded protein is CASSSGTRGETQYF.

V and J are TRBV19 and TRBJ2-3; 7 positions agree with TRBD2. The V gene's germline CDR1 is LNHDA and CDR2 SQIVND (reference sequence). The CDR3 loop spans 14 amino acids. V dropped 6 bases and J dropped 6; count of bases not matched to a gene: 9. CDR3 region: CASSPAGPHDTQYF. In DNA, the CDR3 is TGTGCCAGTAGCCCAGCGGGGCCCCACGATACGCAGTATTTT. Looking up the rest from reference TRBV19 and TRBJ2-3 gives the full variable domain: DGGITQSPKYLFRKEGQNVTLSCEQNLNHDAMYWYRQDPGQGLRLIYYSQIVNDFQKGDIAEGYSVSREKKESFPLTVTSAQKNPTAFYLCASSPAGPHDTQYFGPGTRLTVL.

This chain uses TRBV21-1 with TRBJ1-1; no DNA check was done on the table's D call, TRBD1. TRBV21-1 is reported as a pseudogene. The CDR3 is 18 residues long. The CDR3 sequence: CASSKGRGDVLMNTEAFF. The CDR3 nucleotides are TGTGCCAGCAGCAAGGGCAGGGGGGATGTCTTAATGAACACTGAAGCTTTCTTT.

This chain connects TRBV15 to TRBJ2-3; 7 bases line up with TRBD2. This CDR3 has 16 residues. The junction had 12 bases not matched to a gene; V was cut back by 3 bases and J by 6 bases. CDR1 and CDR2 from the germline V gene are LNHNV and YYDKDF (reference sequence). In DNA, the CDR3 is TGTGCCACCAGCAGCCACCGGGACTACGGCAGGGATACGCAGTATTTT. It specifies CATSSHRDYGRDTQYF.

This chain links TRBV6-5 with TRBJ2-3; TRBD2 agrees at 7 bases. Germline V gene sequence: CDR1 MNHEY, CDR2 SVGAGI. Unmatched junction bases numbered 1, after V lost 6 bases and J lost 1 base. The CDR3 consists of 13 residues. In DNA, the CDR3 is TGTGCCAGCAGCCGGGGGGGCACAGATACGCAGTATTTT. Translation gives CASSRGGTDTQYF.

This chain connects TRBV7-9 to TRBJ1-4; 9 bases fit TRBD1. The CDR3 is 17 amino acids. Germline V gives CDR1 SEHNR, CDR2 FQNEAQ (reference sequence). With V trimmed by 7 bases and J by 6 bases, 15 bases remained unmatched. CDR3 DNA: TGTGCCAGCAAAAAGGGTAGTACGGACAGGGGATATGAAAAACTGTTTTTT. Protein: CASKKGSTDRGYEKLFF. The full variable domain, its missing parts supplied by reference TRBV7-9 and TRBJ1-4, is DTGVSQNPRHKITKRGQNVTFRCDPISEHNRLYWYRQTLGQGPEFLTYFQNEAQLEKSRLLSDRFSAERPKGSFSTLEIQRTEQGDSAMYLCASKKGSTDRGYEKLFFGSGTQLSVL.

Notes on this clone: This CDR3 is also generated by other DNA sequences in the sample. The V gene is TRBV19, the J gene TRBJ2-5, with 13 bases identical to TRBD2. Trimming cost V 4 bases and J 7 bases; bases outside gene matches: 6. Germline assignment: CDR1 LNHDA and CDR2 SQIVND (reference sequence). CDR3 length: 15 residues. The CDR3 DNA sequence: TGTGCCAGTAGTACAACTAGCGGGGGGGCCGTGACCCAGTACTTC. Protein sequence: CASSTTSGGAVTQYF.